The clone carrying this T cell receptor (beta chain) has just a few counts. The primer mix had 60 Vbeta and 13 Jbeta primers. Generated by immunoSEQ multiplex PCR, the TCRdb table keeps only in-frame clones and is missing some. The sample lists 84,000 or so clones, around 77% seen once, with approximately 3.2% in the top ten. This CDR3 contains 13 residues. The germline V gene encodes CDR1 MNHNY and CDR2 SVGAGI (reference sequence). V was shortened by 2 bases and J by 6 bases, with 7 bases between the two germline ends. These data originate in a study of cytomegalovirus exposure and HLA in healthy donors. Whole-study context: Approximately 170 million T cells yielded some 120 million unique TCR beta sequences in earlier analysis.

Sequenced sample: PBMCs. The TCR sequence derives from a man aged 50 or older in good health and CMV-seronegative. This rearrangement joins TRBV6-6 to TRBJ1-4; D perhaps matches TRBD1 (5 bases). The chain's CDR3 is CASSYRGDEKLFF. The CDR3, as DNA: TGTGCCAGCAGTTACCGGGGGGATGAAAAACTGTTTTTT.